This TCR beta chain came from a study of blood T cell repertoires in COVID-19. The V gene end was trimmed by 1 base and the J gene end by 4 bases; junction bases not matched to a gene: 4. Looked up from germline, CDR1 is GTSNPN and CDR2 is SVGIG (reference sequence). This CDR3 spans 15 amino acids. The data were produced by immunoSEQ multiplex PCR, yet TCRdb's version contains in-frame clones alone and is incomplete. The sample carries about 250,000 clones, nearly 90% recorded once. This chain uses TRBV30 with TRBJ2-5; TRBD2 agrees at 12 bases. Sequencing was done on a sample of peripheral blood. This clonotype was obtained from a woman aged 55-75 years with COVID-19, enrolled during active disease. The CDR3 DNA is TGTGCCTGGAGTGCTAGCGGGGGGGCAATAGAGACCCAGTACTTC. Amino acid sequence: CAWSASGGAIETQYF.